Sequencing of this TCR beta chain was carried out in a study of response to subunit inactivated influenza vaccine. TCRdb recomputed calls from the RT-PCR reads with MiXCR, one row per CDR3 protein. The table includes about 780,000 distinct CDR3 sequences, about 18% detected once. This clonotype occurred a few times. Its antigen is not known. Study conclusions and caveats: Authors suggested each seasonal flu vaccination may recruit only limited numbers of new T cells.

This sequence was found in a man aged 45-60 years who received an inactivated influenza vaccine. The sample in question was PBMCs from blood, obtained 5 to 6 days after vaccination.

The CDR3 DNA sequence: TGTGCCAGCAGCTTGGGAGGTCTGGGGAATGAGCAGTTCTTC. It specifies CASSLGGLGNEQFF. The rearrangement links TRBV5-6 to TRBJ2-1; D unclear. The CDR3 runs to 14 residues. CDR1 and CDR2 (germline): SGHDT, YYEEEE. Trimming left V 0 bases short and J 7 bases short, with 11 bases between.